These 8 T cell receptor beta chains were sequenced from one sample in a study of T cells in Graves' hyperthyroidism and ophthalmopathy. The TCR beta CDR3 regions underwent amplification using RNA transcripts as the source. The HTBI primer set served for first-round RT-PCR of the TCR CDR3. TCRdb re-derived calls from the multiplex PCR reads in MiXCR, one entry per CDR3 protein. The table includes 300,000 to 350,000 distinct CDR3 sequences, 15% to 20% detected once. The sequencing input was blood. The receptors here all came from a woman in her thirties or forties with Graves' ophthalmopathy.

This clonotype was seen a few times. The chain joins TRBV6-1 to TRBJ2-7; 9 positions match TRBD2. This CDR3 is 15 amino acids long. Trimming at V came to 4 bases and at J to 5 bases, leaving 9 bases not matched to a gene. The germline V gene encodes CDR1 MNHNS and CDR2 SASEGT. The CDR3 loop is CASSGIAGDSDEQYF. The DNA for the CDR3 is TGTGCCAGCAGTGGGATAGCGGGAGATTCGGACGAGCAGTACTTC.

A note on this clonotype: A much larger clone lies one base from this, so it may be a read error. The rearrangement links TRBV19 to TRBJ2-2; D is unresolved. Germline loops: CDR1 LNHDA, CDR2 SQIVND (reference sequence). The CDR3 has 12 amino acids. V shed 2 bases and J shed 6 bases, with 4 bases lying between them. CDR3: CASSIRPGELFF. CDR3 nucleotide sequence: TGTGCCAGTAGTATAAGACCCGGGGAGCTGTTTTTT.

At least ten counts were recorded for this clonotype. The chain recombines TRBV6-5 with TRBJ1-5, with TRBD1 identical over 9 bases. CDR1 and CDR2 (germline): MNHEY, SVGAGI. There are 14 residues in the CDR3. The V gene end was trimmed by 9 bases and the J gene end by 1 base; junction bases not matched to a gene: 4. The CDR3 loop reads CASWDRVSNQPQHF. CDR3 nucleotide sequence: TGTGCCAGTTGGGACAGGGTGAGCAATCAGCCCCAGCATTTT.

V usage is TRBV30 and J usage is TRBJ1-2; D possibly corresponds to TRBD1 (5 bases). Per germline, CDR1 GTSNPN and CDR2 SVGIG (reference sequence). The ends were cut back, 6 bases at V and 1 base at J, with 15 bases in the middle. CDR3 length equals 14 residues. The CDR3 DNA sequence: TGTGCCTGTGGGGGTCGGGTAGTTAACTATGGCTACACCTTC. It codes for CACGGRVVNYGYTF.

This clonotype was recorded many times. Possible read error: a much larger clone is one base away. The chain carries TRBV6-5 and TRBJ1-3, with no clear D. V was shortened by 2 bases and J by 0 bases, with 5 bases between the two germline ends. The CDR3 has 14 amino acids. Per germline, CDR1 MNHEY and CDR2 SVGAGI. The CDR3 nucleotides are TGTGCCAGCAGTTACGTGGGCTCTGGAAACACCATATATTTT. Amino acid sequence: CASSYVGSGNTIYF.

Ten or more counts support this clonotype. This chain links TRBV7-9 with TRBJ1-1; TRBD1 might be the D (6 bases). The length of the CDR3 is 15 residues. Germline CDR1 SEHNR, CDR2 FQNEAQ (reference sequence). V was cut by 4 bases and J by 2 bases, with 14 bases left in between. As DNA, the CDR3 is TGTGCCAGCAGCTCTTTACAGGGTCCAAACACTGAAGCTTTCTTT. This translates into CASSSLQGPNTEAFF.

This clonotype was seen many times. The rearrangement joins TRBV20-1 to TRBJ2-2; D possibly corresponds to TRBD1 (5 bases). Germline V gene sequence: CDR1 DFQATT, CDR2 SNEGSKA (reference sequence). The CDR3 loop spans 15 amino acids. V was cut by 1 base and J by 2 bases, with 11 bases left in between. DNA of the CDR3: TGCAGTGCTAGAGTTCAGGGCGCCAACACCGGGGAGCTGTTTTTT. Translated: CSARVQGANTGELFF.

In its sample, this clonotype was seen many times. This chain uses TRBV2 with TRBJ1-6; TRBD1 aligns across 10 bases. Per germline, CDR1 SNHLY and CDR2 FYNNEI. V was clipped by 1 base and J by 7 bases; unmatched bases: 1. This CDR3 is 15 amino acids long. CDR3 sequence (DNA): TGTGCCAGCAGTGAAGGGGGACAGGGGAATTCACCCCTCCACTTT. It encodes CASSEGGQGNSPLHF.